The rows below give T cell receptor beta chains drawn from one sample of a study of neurological immune-mediated disorders. TCRdb re-analysed the 5' RACE reads in MiXCR, keeping a single row per CDR3 protein. The sample includes tens of thousands of distinct CDR3 sequences, 3.6% of them seen just once. Sequencing was performed on PBMCs. The receptor set was obtained from a man under 40 with multiple sclerosis. The CDR3 runs from the conserved cysteine through the conserved F or W. Each record gives: CDR3 length, J gene, V gene, D gene, clone size, CDR3 DNA, CDR3 protein. D genes are given only for firm matches. Size values are once, few and many counts, or a class for expanded clones, and some rows have none.

>15|TRBJ1-4|TRBV5-5|TRBD1|many
TGTGCCAGCAGCATCTCACAGGGGCTAAATGAAAAACTGTTTTTT
CASSISQGLNEKLFF
>14|TRBJ1-2|TRBV7-9|.|many
TGTGCCAGCAGCCACTTACTCCCTTTGGATGGCTACACCTTC
CASSHLLPLDGYTF
>16|TRBJ1-5|TRBV6-1|.|many
TGTGCCAGCAGTGAACAGGCCCAAGGTGGCAATCAGCCCCAGCATTTT
CASSEQAQGGNQPQHF
>14|TRBJ2-7|TRBV5-1|.|many
TGCGCCAGCAGCCCTCAGGGGCCCCCCTACGAGCAGTACTTC
CASSPQGPPYEQYF
>15|TRBJ2-1|TRBV5-1|.|many
TGCGCCAGCAGGAACGGTAGCGGATCGTACAATGAGCAGTTCTTC
CASRNGSGSYNEQFF
>15|TRBJ1-2|TRBV20-1|.|many
TGCAGTGCTAGCCACCTACAGGGTGATAACTATGGCTACACCTTC
CSASHLQGDNYGYTF
>12|TRBJ1-1|TRBV12-3/TRBV12-4|.|many
TGTGCCAGCAGTTTGTCTCAGGGGCGAGTTTTCTTT
CASSLSQGRVFF
>16|TRBJ2-3|TRBV18|.|many
TGTGCCAGCTCACCCATAGGAGGGGGGATCGCAGATACGCAGTATTTT
CASSPIGGGIADTQYF
>19|TRBJ2-3|TRBV7-3|TRBD2|many
TGTGCCAGCAGCCCAACTGGCCTAGCGGGGGATGGGGGCACAGATACGCAGTATTTT
CASSPTGLAGDGGTDTQYF
>15|TRBJ1-5|TRBV7-8|TRBD1|few
TGTGCCAGCAGCCTAGGACAGGGAGGGAGTCAGCCCCAGAATTTT
CASSLGQGGSQPQNF
>14|TRBJ2-7|TRBV5-1|.|few
TGCGCCAGCAGCTTGGAGAAGGTTTCAGGAGAGCAGTACTTC
CASSLEKVSGEQYF
>15|TRBJ2-5|TRBV12-3/TRBV12-4|.|.
TGTGGCAGTGGAGAACGGGACGGACAAGAAGAGACCCAGTACTTC
CGSGERDGQEETQYF
>14|TRBJ2-4|TRBV20-1|.|many
TGCAGTGCCCACGCGGGGTTGGCCAAAAACATTCAGTACTTC
CSAHAGLAKNIQYF
>16|TRBJ2-5|TRBV5-1|TRBD2|many
TGCGCCAGCAGCCCGCAAGCTAGCGGGGGCAGGGAGACCCAGTACTTC
CASSPQASGGRETQYF
>15|TRBJ2-2|TRBV7-2|.|many
TGTGCCAGCAGCCCAGGGGTCGTTAACACCGGGGAGCTGTTTTTT
CASSPGVVNTGELFF
>13|TRBJ2-3|TRBV5-1|.|many
TGCGCCAGCAGCTTGGCCGGTAGAGATACGCAGTATTTT
CASSLAGRDTQYF
>20|TRBJ2-1|TRBV7-3|TRBD2|few
TGTGCCAGCAGCTTATTAAACCCCTCGACTAGCGGGAGGAGGTTGAATGAGCAGTTCTTC
CASSLLNPSTSGRRLNEQFF
>15|TRBJ2-5|TRBV7-9|.|many
TGTGCCAGCAGCTTTCCCAGGGCCTGGGGAGAGACCCAGTACTTC
CASSFPRAWGETQYF
>12|TRBJ1-1|TRBV29-1|.|many
TGCAGCGTTGTCCGGTCCGGAGCTGAAGCTTTCTTT
CSVVRSGAEAFF
>15|TRBJ2-7|TRBV20-1|TRBD1|many
TGCAGTGCTCACCCGGGCGCCGGGACAGAGGTTGAGCAGTACTTC
CSAHPGAGTEVEQYF
>17|TRBJ2-3|TRBV18|.|.
TGTGCCAGCTCACATGCCCGGGGGACAAGGTCGTCAGATACGCAGTATTTT
CASSHARGTRSSDTQYF
>13|TRBJ1-1|TRBV6-5|TRBD1|many
TGTGCCAGCATTGGGGACAGGGTGACTGAAGCTTTCTTT
CASIGDRVTEAFF
>12|TRBJ1-2|TRBV20-1|.|many
TGCAGTGCTAGGGAGAGCGCCTATGGCTACACCTTC
CSARESAYGYTF
>16|TRBJ1-1|TRBV5-1|.|many
TGCGCCAGCAGCTTGGAATTACAGGGTATGAACACTGAAGCTTTCTTT
CASSLELQGMNTEAFF
>14|TRBJ1-2|TRBV20-1|.|many
TGCAGTGCTAGACCGACAGGCACGAACTATGGCTACACCTTC
CSARPTGTNYGYTF
>12|TRBJ2-7|TRBV5-1|.|many
TGCGCCAGCAGCCTCCCCTCCTACGAGCAGTACTTC
CASSLPSYEQYF
>14|TRBJ2-7|TRBV2|TRBD1|.
TGTGCCAGTATAGGTGGACAGGGCCCCTACGAGCAGTACTTC
CASIGGQGPYEQYF
>14|TRBJ2-2|TRBV6-5|.|many
TGTGCCAGCAGTTACGCACGGGGCGCCGGGGAGCTGTTTTTT
CASSYARGAGELFF
>15|TRBJ1-5|TRBV5-1|.|many
TGCGCCAGCAGCTGGGGGGGGCAGAGCAATCAGCCCCAGCATTTT
CASSWGGQSNQPQHF
>15|TRBJ2-7|TRBV13|TRBD1|few
TGTGCCAGCAGCTCCCCCGAGGCAGGGGGACACGAGCAGTACTTC
CASSSPEAGGHEQYF
>12|TRBJ2-2|TRBV12-3/TRBV12-4|.|many
TGTGCCAGCAGTTCTCCGGGTGGGGAGCTGTTTTTT
CASSSPGGELFF
>13|TRBJ1-2|TRBV6-1|.|many
TGTGCCAGCAGTGATGGGCAGGGCTATGGCTACACCTTC
CASSDGQGYGYTF
>15|TRBJ1-1|TRBV5-1|.|few
TGCGCCAGCAGCTTGGAGACGGTTAGGAACACTGAAGCTTTCTTT
CASSLETVRNTEAFF
>15|TRBJ2-3|TRBV15|.|many
TGTGCCACCAGCAGAGGTACGCAAGCTCCGGATACGCAGTATTTT
CATSRGTQAPDTQYF
>14|TRBJ1-6|TRBV9|TRBD1|few
TGTGCCAGCAGCGTGACAGGGAACAATTCACCCCTCAACTTT
CASSVTGNNSPLNF
>14|TRBJ2-7|TRBV4-2|TRBD2|many
TGTGCCAGTTGTGGGCGGGAGAAGATCTACGAGCAGTACTTC
CASCGREKIYEQYF
>14|TRBJ1-5|TRBV2|.|few
TGTGCCAGCAGTGAAAGGGCCCTCAATCAGCCCCAGAATTTT
CASSERALNQPQNF
>11|TRBJ2-7|TRBV16|.|many
TGTGCCAGCAGCCATACGGACGAGCAGTACTTC
CASSHTDEQYF
>15|TRBJ1-2|TRBV5-1|TRBD1|many
TGCGCCAGCAGCTTGGACCGGGACAGGGGTGGTGGCTACACCTTC
CASSLDRDRGGGYTF
>15|TRBJ2-5|TRBV7-3|.|many
TGTGCCAGCAGCTCTGAGATCGGGAACCAAGAGACCCAGTACTTC
CASSSEIGNQETQYF
>14|TRBJ1-5|TRBV7-9|TRBD1|.
TGTGCCAGCAGCCCGACAGGGGGCATCCAGCCCCAGCATTTT
CASSPTGGIQPQHF
>14|TRBJ2-1|TRBV20-1|.|many
TGCAGTGCTAGTATGCTAACCTCCTACAATGAGCAGTTCTTC
CSASMLTSYNEQFF
>13|TRBJ2-7|TRBV18|TRBD1|many
TGTGCCAGCTCACCAACAGGGGTTGACGAGCAGTACTTC
CASSPTGVDEQYF
>14|TRBJ2-3|TRBV4-1|.|many
TGCGCCAGCAGCCAAGTGCTTTTCACAGATACGCAGTATTTT
CASSQVLFTDTQYF
>15|TRBJ2-3|TRBV5-1|.|many
TGCGCCAGCGGAATCGGACCAGTGAGCACAGATACGCAGTATTTT
CASGIGPVSTDTQYF
>15|TRBJ2-1|TRBV20-1|TRBD2|many
TGCAGTGCTAGAGACGCTAGCGGGGGCGATCATGAGCAGTTCTTC
CSARDASGGDHEQFF
>13|TRBJ2-1|TRBV5-1|.|many
TGCGCCAGCTGCATTCAGGGTTCCAATGAGCAGTTCTTC
CASCIQGSNEQFF
>15|TRBJ2-3|TRBV5-1|.|many
TGCGCCAGCAGCTTGGGCTACGATTTTATAGATACGCAGTATTTT
CASSLGYDFIDTQYF
>14|TRBJ2-3|TRBV27|.|few
TGTGCCAGCAGTGGCCCGATGGGCACAGATACGCAGTATTTT
CASSGPMGTDTQYF
>14|TRBJ1-1|TRBV5-1|.|many
TGCGCCAGCAGCTCCTCAGGACAGAACACTGAAGCTTTCTTT
CASSSSGQNTEAFF
>13|TRBJ1-1|TRBV20-1|TRBD1|many
TGCAGTGCCAGACAGGGGGCGGACACTGAAGCTTTCTTT
CSARQGADTEAFF
>13|TRBJ2-3|TRBV29-1|.|many
TGCAGCGTTGTGGGGGGTAGCACAGATACGCAGTATTTT
CSVVGGSTDTQYF